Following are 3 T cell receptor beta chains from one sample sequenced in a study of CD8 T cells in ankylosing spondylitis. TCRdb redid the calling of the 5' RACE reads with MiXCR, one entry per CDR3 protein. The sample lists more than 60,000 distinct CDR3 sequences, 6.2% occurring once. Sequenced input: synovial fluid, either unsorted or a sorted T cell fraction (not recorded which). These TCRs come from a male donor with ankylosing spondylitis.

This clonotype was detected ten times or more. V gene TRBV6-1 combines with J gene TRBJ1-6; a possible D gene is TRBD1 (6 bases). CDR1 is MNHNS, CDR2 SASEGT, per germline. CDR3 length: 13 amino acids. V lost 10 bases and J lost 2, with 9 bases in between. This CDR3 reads CAITGTYNSPLHF. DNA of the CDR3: TGTGCCATCACAGGGACCTATAATTCACCCCTCCACTTT.

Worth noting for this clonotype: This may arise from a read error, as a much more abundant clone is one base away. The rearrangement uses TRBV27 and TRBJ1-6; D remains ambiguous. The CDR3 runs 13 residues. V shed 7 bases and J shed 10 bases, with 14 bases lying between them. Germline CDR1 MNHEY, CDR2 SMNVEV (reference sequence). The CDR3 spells CASKAGIKSPLHF. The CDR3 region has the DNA TGTGCCAGCAAAGCTGGGATCAAATCACCCCTCCACTTT.

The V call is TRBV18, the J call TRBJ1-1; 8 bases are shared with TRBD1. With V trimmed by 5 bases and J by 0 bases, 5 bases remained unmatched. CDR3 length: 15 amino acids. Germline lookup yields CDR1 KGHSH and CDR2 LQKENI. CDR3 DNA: TGTGCCAGCTCAGACGGACAGGGAATGAACACTGAAGCTTTCTTT. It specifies CASSDGQGMNTEAFF.